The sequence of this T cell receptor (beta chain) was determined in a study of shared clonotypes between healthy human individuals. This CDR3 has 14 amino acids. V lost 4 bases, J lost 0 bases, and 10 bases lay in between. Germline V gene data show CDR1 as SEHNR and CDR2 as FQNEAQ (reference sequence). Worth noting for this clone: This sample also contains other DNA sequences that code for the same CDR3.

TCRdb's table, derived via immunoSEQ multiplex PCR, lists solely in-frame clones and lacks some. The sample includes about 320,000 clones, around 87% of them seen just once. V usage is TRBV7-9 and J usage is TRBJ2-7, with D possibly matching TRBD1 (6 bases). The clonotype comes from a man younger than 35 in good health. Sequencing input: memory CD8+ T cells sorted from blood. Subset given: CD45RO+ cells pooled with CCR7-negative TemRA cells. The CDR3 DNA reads TGTGCCAGCAGCTCCGGGACATCCTCCTACGAGCAGTACTTC. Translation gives CASSSGTSSYEQYF.